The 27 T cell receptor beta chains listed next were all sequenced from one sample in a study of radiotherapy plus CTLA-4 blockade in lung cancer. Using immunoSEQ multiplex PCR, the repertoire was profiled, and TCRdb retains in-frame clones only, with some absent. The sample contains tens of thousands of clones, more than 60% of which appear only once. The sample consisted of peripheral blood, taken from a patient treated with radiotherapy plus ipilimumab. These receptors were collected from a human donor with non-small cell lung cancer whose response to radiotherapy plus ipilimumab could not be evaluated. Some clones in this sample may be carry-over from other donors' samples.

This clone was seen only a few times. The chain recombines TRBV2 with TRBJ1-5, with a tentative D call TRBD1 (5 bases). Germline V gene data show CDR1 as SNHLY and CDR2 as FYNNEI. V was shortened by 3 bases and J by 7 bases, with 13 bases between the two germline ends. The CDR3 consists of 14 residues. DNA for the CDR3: TGTGCCAGCAGTGAGGTGGTGGGGGGACAGCCCCAGCATTTT. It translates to CASSEVVGGQPQHF.

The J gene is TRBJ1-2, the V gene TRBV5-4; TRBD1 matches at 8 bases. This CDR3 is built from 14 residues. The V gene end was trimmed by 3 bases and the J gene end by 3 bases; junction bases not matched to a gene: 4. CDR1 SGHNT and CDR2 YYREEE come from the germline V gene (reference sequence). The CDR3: CASSSPQGDYGYTF. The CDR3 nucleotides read TGTGCCAGCAGCTCCCCACAGGGGGACTATGGCTACACCTTC.

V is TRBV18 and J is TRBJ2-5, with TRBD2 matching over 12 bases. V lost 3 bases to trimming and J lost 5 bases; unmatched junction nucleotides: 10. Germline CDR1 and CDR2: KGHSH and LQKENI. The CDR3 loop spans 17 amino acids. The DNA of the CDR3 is TGTGCCAGCTCACCGAAGGCTAGCGGGGGGGCCGTCGAGACCCAGTACTTC. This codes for CASSPKASGGAVETQYF.

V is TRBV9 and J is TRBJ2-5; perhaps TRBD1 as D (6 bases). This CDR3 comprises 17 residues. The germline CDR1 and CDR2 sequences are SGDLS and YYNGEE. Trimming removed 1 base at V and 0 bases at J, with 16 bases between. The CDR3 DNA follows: TGTGCCAGCAGCGTATCAGGGGCCTATTCGTACCAAGAGACCCAGTACTTC. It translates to CASSVSGAYSYQETQYF.

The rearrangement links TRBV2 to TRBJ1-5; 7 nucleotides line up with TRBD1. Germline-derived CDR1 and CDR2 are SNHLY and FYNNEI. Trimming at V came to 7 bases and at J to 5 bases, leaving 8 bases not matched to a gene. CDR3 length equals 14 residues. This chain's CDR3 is CASKPDREHQPQHF. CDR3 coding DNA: TGTGCCAGCAAACCTGACAGGGAACATCAGCCCCAGCATTTT. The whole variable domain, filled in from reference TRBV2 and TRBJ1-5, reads EPEVTQTPSHQVTQMGQEVILRCVPISNHLYFYWYRQILGQKVEFLVSFYNNEISEKSEIFDDQFSVERPDGSNFTLKIRSTKLEDSAMYFCASKPDREHQPQHFGDGTRLSIL.

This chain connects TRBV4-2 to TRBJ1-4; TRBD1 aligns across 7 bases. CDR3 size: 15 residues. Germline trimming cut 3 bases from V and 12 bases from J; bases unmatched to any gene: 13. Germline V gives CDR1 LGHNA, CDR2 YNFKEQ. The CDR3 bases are TGTGCCAGCAGCCAGTCCGGGACAGTAATGAATCAACTGTTTTTT. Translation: CASSQSGTVMNQLFF.

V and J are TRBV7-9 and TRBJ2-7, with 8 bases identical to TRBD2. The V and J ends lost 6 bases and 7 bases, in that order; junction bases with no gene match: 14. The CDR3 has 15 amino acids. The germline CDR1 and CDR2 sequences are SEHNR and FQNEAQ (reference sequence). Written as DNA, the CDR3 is TGTGCCAGCAGACCCGGGACTAGAGGCTTGGGAGAGCAGTACTTC. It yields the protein CASRPGTRGLGEQYF.

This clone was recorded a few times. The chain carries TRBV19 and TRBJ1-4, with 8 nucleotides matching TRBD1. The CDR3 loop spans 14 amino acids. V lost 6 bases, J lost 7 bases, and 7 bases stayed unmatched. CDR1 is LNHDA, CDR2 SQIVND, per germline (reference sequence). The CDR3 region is CASSLNRGSEKLFF. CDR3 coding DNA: TGTGCCAGTAGCCTGAACAGGGGGAGTGAAAAACTGTTTTTT. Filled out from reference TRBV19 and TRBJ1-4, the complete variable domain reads DGGITQSPKYLFRKEGQNVTLSCEQNLNHDAMYWYRQDPGQGLRLIYYSQIVNDFQKGDIAEGYSVSREKKESFPLTVTSAQKNPTAFYLCASSLNRGSEKLFFGSGTQLSVL.

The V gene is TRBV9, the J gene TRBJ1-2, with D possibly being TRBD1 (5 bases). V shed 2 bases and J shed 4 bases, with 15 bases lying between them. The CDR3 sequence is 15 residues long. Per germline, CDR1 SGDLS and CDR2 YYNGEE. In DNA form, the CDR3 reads TGTGCCAGCAGCGTCGGTCCAGGGCCTCTCTATGGCTACACCTTC. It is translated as CASSVGPGPLYGYTF.

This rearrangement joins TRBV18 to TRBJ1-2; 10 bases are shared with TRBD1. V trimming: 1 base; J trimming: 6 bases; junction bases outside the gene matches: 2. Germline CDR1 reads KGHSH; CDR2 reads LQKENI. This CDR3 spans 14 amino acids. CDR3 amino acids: CASSPLGQGDGYTF. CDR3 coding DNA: TGTGCCAGCTCACCACTAGGACAGGGGGATGGCTACACCTTC.

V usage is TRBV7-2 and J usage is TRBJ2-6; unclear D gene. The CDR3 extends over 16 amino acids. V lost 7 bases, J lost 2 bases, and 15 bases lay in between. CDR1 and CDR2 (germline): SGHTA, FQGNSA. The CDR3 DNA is TGTGCCAGCACCAAATCGGGTCATGCTGGGGCCAACGTCCTGACTTTC. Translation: CASTKSGHAGANVLTF.

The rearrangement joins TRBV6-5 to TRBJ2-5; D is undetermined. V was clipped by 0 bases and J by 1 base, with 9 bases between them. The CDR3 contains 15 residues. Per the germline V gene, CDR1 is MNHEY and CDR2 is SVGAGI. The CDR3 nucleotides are TGTGCCAGCAGTTACTCGACTGGCCGCCAAGAGACCCAGTACTTC. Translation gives CASSYSTGRQETQYF.

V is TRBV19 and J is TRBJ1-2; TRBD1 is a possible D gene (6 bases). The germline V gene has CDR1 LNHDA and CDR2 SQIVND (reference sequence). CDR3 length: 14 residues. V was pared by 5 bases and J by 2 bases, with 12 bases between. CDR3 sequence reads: CASSSIQGNYGYTF. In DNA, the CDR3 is TGTGCCAGTAGTTCAATACAGGGAAACTATGGCTACACCTTC. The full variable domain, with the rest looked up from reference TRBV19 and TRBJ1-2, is DGGITQSPKYLFRKEGQNVTLSCEQNLNHDAMYWYRQDPGQGLRLIYYSQIVNDFQKGDIAEGYSVSREKKESFPLTVTSAQKNPTAFYLCASSSIQGNYGYTFGSGTRLTVV.

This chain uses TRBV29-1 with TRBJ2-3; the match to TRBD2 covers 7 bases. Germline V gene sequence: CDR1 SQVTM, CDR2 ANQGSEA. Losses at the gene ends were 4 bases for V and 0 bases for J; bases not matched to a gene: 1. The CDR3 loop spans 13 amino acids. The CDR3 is CSVGGGSTDTQYF. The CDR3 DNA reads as TGCAGCGTTGGGGGGGGGAGCACAGATACGCAGTATTTT.

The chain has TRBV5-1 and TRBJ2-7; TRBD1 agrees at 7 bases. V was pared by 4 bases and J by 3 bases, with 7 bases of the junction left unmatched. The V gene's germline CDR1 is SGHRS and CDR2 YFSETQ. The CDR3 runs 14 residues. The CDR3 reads CASSDGDRLYEQYF. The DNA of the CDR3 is TGCGCCAGCAGCGACGGGGACAGACTCTACGAGCAGTACTTC.

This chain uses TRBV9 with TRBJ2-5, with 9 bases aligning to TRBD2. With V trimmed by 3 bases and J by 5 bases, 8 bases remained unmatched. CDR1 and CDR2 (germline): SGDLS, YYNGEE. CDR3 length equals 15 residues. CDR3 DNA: TGTGCCAGCAGCGGAGGTAGCGGGGGCTCCGAGACCCAGTACTTC. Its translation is CASSGGSGGSETQYF.

CDR3 sequence reads: CAISAGTGIPGNTEAFF. The CDR3 region has the DNA TGTGCCATCAGTGCTGGGACAGGGATCCCGGGAAACACTGAAGCTTTCTTT. J is TRBJ1-1 and V is TRBV10-3, with 9 bases identical to TRBD1. The V and J ends lost 4 bases and 2 bases, in that order; junction bases with no gene match: 11. The length of the CDR3 is 17 residues. The germline gives CDR1 ENHRY, CDR2 SYGVKD.

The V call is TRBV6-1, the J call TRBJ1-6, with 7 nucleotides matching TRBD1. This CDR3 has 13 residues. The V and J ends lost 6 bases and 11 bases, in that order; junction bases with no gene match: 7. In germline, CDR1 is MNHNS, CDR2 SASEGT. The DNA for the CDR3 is TGTGCCAGCAGGACCCAGGGGGTGGCACCCCTCCACTTT. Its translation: CASRTQGVAPLHF.

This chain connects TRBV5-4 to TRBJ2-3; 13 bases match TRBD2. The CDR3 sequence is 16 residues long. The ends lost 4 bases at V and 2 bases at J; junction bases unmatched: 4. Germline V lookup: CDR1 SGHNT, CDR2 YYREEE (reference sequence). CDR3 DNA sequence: TGTGCCAGCAGCCGGGGGACTAGCGGGGACACAGATACGCAGTATTTT. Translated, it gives CASSRGTSGDTDTQYF.

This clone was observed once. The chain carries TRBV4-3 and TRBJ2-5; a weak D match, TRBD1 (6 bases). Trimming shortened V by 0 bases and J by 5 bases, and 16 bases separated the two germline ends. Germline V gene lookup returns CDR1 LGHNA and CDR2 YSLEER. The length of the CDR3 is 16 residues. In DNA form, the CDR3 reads TGCGCCAGCAGCCAAGATGGCAGGGGTGCATCGGAGACCCAGTACTTC. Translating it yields CASSQDGRGASETQYF.

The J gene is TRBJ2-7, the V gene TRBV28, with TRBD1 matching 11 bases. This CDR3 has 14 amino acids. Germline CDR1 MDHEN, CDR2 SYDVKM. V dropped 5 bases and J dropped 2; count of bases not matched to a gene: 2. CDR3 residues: CASSRTGGPYEQYF. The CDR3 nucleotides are TGTGCCAGCAGTCGGACAGGGGGCCCCTACGAGCAGTACTTC.

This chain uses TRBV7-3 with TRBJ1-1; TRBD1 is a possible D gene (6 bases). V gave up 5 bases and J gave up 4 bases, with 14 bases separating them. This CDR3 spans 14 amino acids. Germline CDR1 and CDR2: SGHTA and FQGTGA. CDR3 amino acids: CASSQGFYGTEAFF. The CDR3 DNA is TGTGCCAGCAGCCAGGGGTTTTATGGCACTGAAGCTTTCTTT.

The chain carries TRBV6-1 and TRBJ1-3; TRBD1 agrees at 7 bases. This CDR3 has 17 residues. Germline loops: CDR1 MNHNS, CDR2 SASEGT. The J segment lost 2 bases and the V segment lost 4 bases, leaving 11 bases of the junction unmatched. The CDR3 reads CASSAQPGQNTGNTIYF. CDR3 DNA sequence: TGTGCCAGCAGTGCCCAACCGGGACAGAATACTGGAAACACCATATATTTT.

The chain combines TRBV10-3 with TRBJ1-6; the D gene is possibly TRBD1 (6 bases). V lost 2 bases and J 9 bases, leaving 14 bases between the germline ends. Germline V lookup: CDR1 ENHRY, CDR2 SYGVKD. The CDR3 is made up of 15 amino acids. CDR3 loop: CAISEGGAGSSPLHF. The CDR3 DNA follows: TGTGCCATCAGTGAGGGGGGCGCTGGGAGTTCACCCCTCCACTTT.

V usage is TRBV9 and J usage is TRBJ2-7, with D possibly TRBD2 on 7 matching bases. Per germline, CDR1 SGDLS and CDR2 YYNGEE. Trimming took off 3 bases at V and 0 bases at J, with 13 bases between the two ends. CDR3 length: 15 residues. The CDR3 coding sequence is TGTGCCAGCAGCGAGGGGGGGGGCAGCTCCTACGAGCAGTACTTC. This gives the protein CASSEGGGSSYEQYF.

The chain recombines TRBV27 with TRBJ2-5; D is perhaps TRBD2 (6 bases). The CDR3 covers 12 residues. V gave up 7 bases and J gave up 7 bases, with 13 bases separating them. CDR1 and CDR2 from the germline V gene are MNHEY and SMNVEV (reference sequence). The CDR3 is CASTTLGGTQYF. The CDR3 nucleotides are TGTGCCAGCACCACCCTGGGAGGGACCCAGTACTTC.

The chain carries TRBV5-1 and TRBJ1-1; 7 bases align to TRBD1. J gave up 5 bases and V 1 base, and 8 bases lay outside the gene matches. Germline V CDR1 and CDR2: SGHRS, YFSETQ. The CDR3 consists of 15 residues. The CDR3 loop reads CASSLLTGPGTEAFF. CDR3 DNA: TGCGCCAGCAGCTTGCTGACAGGGCCGGGGACTGAAGCTTTCTTT.